These T cell receptor beta chains were read from a single sample in a study of cytomegalovirus exposure and HLA in healthy donors. Using immunoSEQ multiplex PCR, the repertoire was profiled, and TCRdb retains in-frame clones only, with some absent. The data hold some 160,000 clones, with 80% observed a single time. Sequences were obtained from PBMCs. These receptors were taken from a male donor in good health and CMV-seronegative. The CDR3 runs from the conserved cysteine through the conserved F or W. D genes are given only for firm matches. Clone size is stated in some rows and not others, as once, few, many or a class when expanded.

V gene,clone size,J gene,D gene,CDR3 protein,CDR3 DNA
TRBV19,NA,TRBJ2-7,TRBD1,CASSAHPTGASSYEQYF,TGTGCCAGTAGTGCCCACCCGACAGGGGCGAGCTCCTACGAGCAGTACTTC
TRBV5-6,NA,TRBJ1-5,TRBD1,CASSRGQGAYSNQPQHF,TGTGCCAGCAGCCGGGGACAGGGGGCTTATAGCAATCAGCCCCAGCATTTT
TRBV7-9,NA,TRBJ2-7,TRBD2,CASSLSGAYSYEQYF,TGTGCCAGCAGCTTGAGCGGGGCGTACTCCTACGAGCAGTACTTC
TRBV15,NA,TRBJ2-2,NA,CATSRERRNTGELFF,TGTGCCACCAGCAGAGAAAGGAGGAACACCGGGGAGCTGTTTTTT
TRBV9,few,TRBJ2-1,NA,CASSVGTVNEQFF,TGTGCCAGCAGCGTAGGGACTGTCAATGAGCAGTTCTTC
TRBV5-8,NA,TRBJ1-2,NA,CASSRRTFPQDYGYTF,TGTGCCAGCAGTCGTCGGACTTTCCCTCAGGACTATGGCTACACCTTC
TRBV10-3,NA,TRBJ2-1,TRBD2,CASSREGYNEQFF,TGTGCCAGCTCCAGGGAGGGGTACAATGAGCAGTTCTTC
TRBV27,NA,TRBJ2-2,NA,CASSLARDTGELFF,TGTGCCAGCAGTTTGGCCAGGGATACCGGGGAGCTGTTTTTT
TRBV5-1,NA,TRBJ2-1,NA,CASTEGGDNEQFF,TGCGCCAGCACGGAGGGGGGGGACAATGAGCAGTTCTTC
TRBV19,NA,TRBJ2-3,NA,CASSIATSTDTQYF,TGTGCCAGTAGTATAGCGACAAGCACAGATACGCAGTATTTT
TRBV7-7,NA,TRBJ2-7,NA,CASSSHLGAGEQYF,TGTGCCAGCAGCTCACATTTGGGGGCGGGCGAGCAGTACTTC